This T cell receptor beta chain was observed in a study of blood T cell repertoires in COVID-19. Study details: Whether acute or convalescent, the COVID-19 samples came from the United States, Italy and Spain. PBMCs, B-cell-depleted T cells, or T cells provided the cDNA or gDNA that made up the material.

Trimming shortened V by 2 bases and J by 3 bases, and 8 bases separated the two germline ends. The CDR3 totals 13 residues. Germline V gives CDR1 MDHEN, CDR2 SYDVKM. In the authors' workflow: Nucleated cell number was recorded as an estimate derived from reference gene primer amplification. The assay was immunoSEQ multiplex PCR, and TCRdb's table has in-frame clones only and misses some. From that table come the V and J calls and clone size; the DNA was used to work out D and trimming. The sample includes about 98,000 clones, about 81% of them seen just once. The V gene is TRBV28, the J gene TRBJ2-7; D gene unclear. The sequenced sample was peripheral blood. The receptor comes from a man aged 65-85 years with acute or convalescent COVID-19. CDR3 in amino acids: CASSLAYLYEQYF. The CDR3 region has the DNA TGTGCCAGCAGTTTAGCCTACCTCTACGAGCAGTACTTC.